Presented here are 10 T cell receptor beta chains from one specimen sequenced in a study of T cells after posttransplantation cyclophosphamide. The assay was immunoSEQ multiplex PCR, and TCRdb's table has in-frame clones only and misses some. There are 1,500 to 2,000 clones in the sample; around 88% occur only once, and 9.5% to 12% lies in the top ten. The specimen sequenced was CD8+ T cells sorted from bone marrow. These receptors all come from a woman aged 45 to 65 in good health and a related stem cell transplant donor.

This chain links TRBV6-5 with TRBJ2-1; 7 bases fit TRBD1. CDR3 length equals 13 residues. Germline V CDR1 and CDR2: MNHEY, SVGAGI. V dropped 0 bases and J dropped 8; count of bases not matched to a gene: 1. The CDR3 protein is CASSYSQGYEQFF. CDR3 DNA sequence: TGTGCCAGCAGTTACTCACAGGGGTATGAGCAGTTCTTC.

This chain joins TRBV7-8 and TRBJ1-1; D not resolved. V lost 1 base and J lost 6, with 9 bases in between. The CDR3 length is 13 residues. The germline gives CDR1 SGHVS, CDR2 FQNEAQ. The CDR3 loop is CASSLVSPAEAFF. Written as DNA, the CDR3 is TGTGCCAGCAGCTTAGTATCCCCTGCTGAAGCTTTCTTT.

V and J are TRBV11-2 and TRBJ1-3, with 9 bases fitting TRBD1. The CDR3 runs 16 residues. Germline CDR1 and CDR2: SGHAT and FQNNGV. V shed 4 bases, J shed 3 bases, and the junction held 7 bases outside the gene matches. CDR3 coding DNA: TGTGCCAGCAGCTCCCGGGACAGGGCCTTTGGAAACACCATATATTTT. It is translated as CASSSRDRAFGNTIYF.

This clone was counted a single time. The rearrangement links TRBV6-5 to TRBJ2-7; 7 positions agree with TRBD2. CDR3 length equals 15 residues. Trimming at V came to 7 bases and at J to 2 bases, leaving 11 bases not matched to a gene. The germline V gene has CDR1 MNHEY and CDR2 SVGAGI. CDR3 sequence (DNA): TGTGCCAGCAAGGTTCGGCGGGAGCGGACCTACGAGCAGTACTTC. Its translation is CASKVRRERTYEQYF.

This sequence joins TRBV5-6 and TRBJ1-1; TRBD1 is a possible D gene (6 bases). The CDR3 consists of 13 residues. V gave up 7 bases and J gave up 0 bases, with 10 bases separating them. Germline assignment: CDR1 SGHDT and CDR2 YYEEEE. CDR3 nucleotides: TGTGCCAGCTTGGGGGCGGTGAACACTGAAGCTTTCTTT. Its translation: CASLGAVNTEAFF.

The gene calls are TRBV11-3 and TRBJ2-7; D not resolved. Between the trimmed V and J ends, which lost 3 bases and 1 base, there was a span of 7 bases. Germline V gives CDR1 SGHNT, CDR2 YENEEA. The CDR3 covers 13 residues. In DNA form, the CDR3 reads TGTGCCAGCAGCTTGAGCTCATCCTACGAGCAGTACTTC. Amino acids: CASSLSSSYEQYF.

DNA for the CDR3: TGCGCCAGCAGCAAGACTCGCGGGAGGCCGCAGTATACGCAGTATTTT. Residues: CASSKTRGRPQYTQYF. This chain uses TRBV10-1 with TRBJ2-3, with 8 bases that match TRBD2. Germline V lookup: CDR1 WNHNN, CDR2 SYGVQD (reference sequence). After removal of 6 bases from V and 7 bases from J, the junction contained 15 bases not matched to a gene. The CDR3 totals 16 residues.

The V gene is TRBV5-4, the J gene TRBJ1-2; 7 bases are shared with TRBD1. J was trimmed by 5 bases and V by 3 bases; bases with no gene match: 7. Germline CDR1 reads SGHNT; CDR2 reads YYREEE (reference sequence). The length of the CDR3 is 14 residues. The CDR3 reads CASSSPTGSYGYTF. As DNA, the CDR3 is TGTGCCAGCAGCTCCCCGACAGGGAGTTATGGCTACACCTTC. Full variable domain (outside the CDR3, taken from reference TRBV5-4 and TRBJ1-2): ETGVTQSPTHLIKTRGQQVTLRCSSQSGHNTVSWYQQALGQGPQFIFQYYREEENGRGNFPPRFSGLQFPNYSSELNVNALELDDSALYLCASSSPTGSYGYTFGSGTRLTVV.

The chain employs TRBV5-1 and TRBJ2-7; perhaps TRBD1 as D (6 bases). V lost 1 base to trimming and J lost 0 bases, with 20 bases between them. The CDR3 covers 18 residues. Germline V gene data show CDR1 as SGHRS and CDR2 as YFSETQ. The CDR3 here is CASSLSSIKGQLSYEQYF. In DNA, the CDR3 is TGCGCCAGCAGCTTGTCGTCGATTAAAGGACAGCTCTCCTACGAGCAGTACTTC.

The chain carries TRBV6-5 and TRBJ2-1; 8 bases line up with TRBD1. CDR1 is MNHEY, CDR2 SVGAGI, per germline. The ends lost 7 bases at V and 6 bases at J; junction bases unmatched: 8. The CDR3 consists of 14 residues. CDR3 loop: CASNGQGLGNEQFF. CDR3 nucleotides: TGTGCCAGCAATGGACAGGGCCTGGGCAATGAGCAGTTCTTC.